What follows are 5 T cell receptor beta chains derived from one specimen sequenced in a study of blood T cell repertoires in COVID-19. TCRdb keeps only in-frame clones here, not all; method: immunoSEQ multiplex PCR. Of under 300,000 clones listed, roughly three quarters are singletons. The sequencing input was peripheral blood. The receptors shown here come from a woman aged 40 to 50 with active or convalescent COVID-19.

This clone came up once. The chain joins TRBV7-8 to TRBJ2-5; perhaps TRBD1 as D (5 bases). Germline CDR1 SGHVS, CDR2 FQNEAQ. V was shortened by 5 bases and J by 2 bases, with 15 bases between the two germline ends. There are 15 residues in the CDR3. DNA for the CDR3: TGTGCCAGCAGCAACCAGGGTCGCCTACAAGAGACCCAGTACTTC. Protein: CASSNQGRLQETQYF. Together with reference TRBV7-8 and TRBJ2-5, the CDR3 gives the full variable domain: GAGVSQSPRYKVAKRGQDVALRCDPISGHVSLFWYQQALGQGPEFLTYFQNEAQLDKSGLPSDRFFAERPEGSVSTLKIQRTQQEDSAVYLCASSNQGRLQETQYFGPGTRLLVL.

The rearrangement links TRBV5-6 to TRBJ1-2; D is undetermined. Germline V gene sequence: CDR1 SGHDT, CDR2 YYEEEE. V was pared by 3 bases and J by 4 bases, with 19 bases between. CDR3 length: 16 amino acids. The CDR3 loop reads CASSSLQGRVSYGYTF. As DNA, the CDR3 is TGTGCCAGCAGCTCCCTTCAAGGGAGGGTAAGCTATGGCTACACCTTC.

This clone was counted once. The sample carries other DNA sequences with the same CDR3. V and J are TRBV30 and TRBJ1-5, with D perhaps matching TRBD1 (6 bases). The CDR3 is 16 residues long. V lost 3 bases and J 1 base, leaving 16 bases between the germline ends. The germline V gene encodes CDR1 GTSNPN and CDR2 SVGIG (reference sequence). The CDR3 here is CAWSGGGGSSNQPQHF. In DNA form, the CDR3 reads TGTGCCTGGAGCGGAGGGGGGGGTAGCAGCAATCAGCCCCAGCATTTT.

The CDR3 loop reads CASSPSGGSNTGELFF. The CDR3 DNA reads as TGTGCCAGCAGCCCCAGCGGCGGTTCGAACACCGGGGAGCTGTTTTTT. V is TRBV7-7 and J is TRBJ2-2; D may be TRBD2 (5 bases). Germline CDR1 reads SSHAT; CDR2 reads FNYEAQ (reference sequence). Trimming stripped 5 bases from V and 0 bases from J, with 13 bases between. The CDR3 loop spans 16 amino acids.

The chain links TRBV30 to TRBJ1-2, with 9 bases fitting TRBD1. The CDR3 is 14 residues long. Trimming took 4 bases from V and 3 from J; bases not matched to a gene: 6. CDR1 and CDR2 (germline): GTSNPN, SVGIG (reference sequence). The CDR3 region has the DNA TGTGCCTGGAACCGCGGACAGGGGTACTATGGCTACACCTTC. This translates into CAWNRGQGYYGYTF.